One sample yielded the 9 T cell receptor beta chains listed below, sequenced in a study of T cell changes during pregnancy in multiple sclerosis. Clones were sequenced by immunoSEQ multiplex PCR, and TCRdb holds only the in-frame ones, with some missing. Seen here are some 110,000 clones, about 94% observed once, and the top ten hold 1.5%. The starting material was peripheral blood, obtained in the third trimester of pregnancy. These receptors originate from a female donor with multiple sclerosis, enrolled in a pregnancy study.

The CDR3 sequence: CASSELRVGTEAFF. The CDR3 DNA sequence: TGTGCCAGCAGTGAACTCAGGGTCGGCACTGAAGCTTTCTTT. The rearrangement links TRBV6-1 to TRBJ1-1; perhaps TRBD1 as D (5 bases). Trimming cost V 2 bases and J 4 bases, with 11 bases left between them. Germline V gene sequence: CDR1 MNHNS, CDR2 SASEGT. The CDR3 totals 14 residues.

The rearrangement uses TRBV14 and TRBJ2-2; 8 bases agree with TRBD2. Germline V lookup: CDR1 SGHDN, CDR2 FVKESK. The CDR3 is made up of 17 amino acids. V shed 2 bases, J shed 5 bases, and the junction held 10 bases outside the gene matches. The DNA for the CDR3 is TGTGCCAGCAGCCAACTAGCGGGCAACCAGAGGACCGGGGAGCTGTTTTTT. Translated, it gives CASSQLAGNQRTGELFF.

The chain has TRBV9 and TRBJ1-1; 8 bases line up with TRBD1. The CDR3 is made up of 13 amino acids. With V trimmed by 3 bases and J by 5 bases, 3 bases remained unmatched. Germline V CDR1 and CDR2: SGDLS, YYNGEE. CDR3 DNA sequence: TGTGCCAGCAGCGAGAGGACAGGGACTGAAGCTTTCTTT. This sequence encodes CASSERTGTEAFF.

V usage is TRBV6-6 and J usage is TRBJ2-2, with D hard to call. V was clipped by 8 bases and J by 2 bases, with 12 bases between them. This CDR3 comprises 14 residues. Germline CDR1 reads MNHNY; CDR2 reads SVGAGI (reference sequence). CDR3 sequence reads: CASRRPLNTGELFF. CDR3 DNA sequence: TGTGCCAGCCGGCGGCCACTCAACACCGGGGAGCTGTTTTTT.

The chain combines TRBV6-5 with TRBJ2-7, with 10 bases fitting TRBD2. With V trimmed by 5 bases and J by 5 bases, 9 bases remained unmatched. CDR3 length: 15 residues. Germline V gene sequence: CDR1 MNHEY, CDR2 SVGAGI. CDR3 amino acids: CASSRSLAGVDEQYF. Here the CDR3 DNA reads TGTGCCAGCAGTCGATCGCTAGCGGGAGTGGACGAGCAGTACTTC.

This rearrangement joins TRBV7-2 to TRBJ2-7, with 7 nucleotides matching TRBD1. This CDR3 is 12 amino acids long. J lost 6 bases, V lost 2 bases, and 1 base had no gene match. In germline, CDR1 is SGHTA, CDR2 FQGNSA. The CDR3 loop is CASSLSGGEQYF. The DNA of the CDR3 is TGTGCCAGCAGCTTATCAGGGGGCGAGCAGTACTTC.

The CDR3 protein is CASSRAGGNTEAFF. The CDR3 DNA follows: TGTGCCAGCAGCAGAGCAGGGGGGAACACTGAAGCTTTCTTT. The chain links TRBV7-3 to TRBJ1-1, with 7 nucleotides matching TRBD1. Germline loops: CDR1 SGHTA, CDR2 FQGTGA. There are 14 residues in the CDR3. V shed 5 bases, J shed 1 base, and the junction held 4 bases outside the gene matches.

This chain uses TRBV10-3 with TRBJ2-3, with a tentative D call TRBD2 (6 bases). CDR1 and CDR2 from the germline V gene are ENHRY and SYGVKD. Between the trimmed V and J ends, which lost 6 bases and 1 base, there was a span of 20 bases. The CDR3 length is 17 residues. The CDR3: CAIRGDSTILGTDTQYF. CDR3 DNA: TGTGCCATCAGGGGGGACTCCACTATACTGGGCACAGATACGCAGTATTTT.

The V gene is TRBV14, the J gene TRBJ1-2, with D possibly matching TRBD1 (5 bases). The germline gives CDR1 SGHDN, CDR2 FVKESK. V was cut by 1 base and J by 5 bases, with 14 bases left in between. The CDR3 spans 15 residues. The CDR3 sequence: CASSQGMGGRYGYTF. The CDR3 DNA follows: TGTGCCAGCAGCCAAGGGATGGGGGGACGGTATGGCTACACCTTC.